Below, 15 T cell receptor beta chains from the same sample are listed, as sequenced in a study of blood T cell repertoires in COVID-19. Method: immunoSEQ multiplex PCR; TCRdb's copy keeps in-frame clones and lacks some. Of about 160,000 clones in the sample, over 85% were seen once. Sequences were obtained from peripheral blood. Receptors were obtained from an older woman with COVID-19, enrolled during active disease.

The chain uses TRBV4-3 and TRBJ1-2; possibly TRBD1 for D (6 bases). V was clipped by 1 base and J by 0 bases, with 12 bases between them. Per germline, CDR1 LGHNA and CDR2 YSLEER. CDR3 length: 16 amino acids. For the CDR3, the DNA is TGCGCCAGCAGCCAAGTGCCGGACAGAGCTAACTATGGCTACACCTTC. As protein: CASSQVPDRANYGYTF.

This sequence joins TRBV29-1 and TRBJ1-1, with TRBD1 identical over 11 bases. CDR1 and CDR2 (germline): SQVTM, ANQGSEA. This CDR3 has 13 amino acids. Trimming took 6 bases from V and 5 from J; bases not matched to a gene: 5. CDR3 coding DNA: TGCAGCGTCTTGGACAGGGGGCAAACTGAAGCTTTCTTT. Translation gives CSVLDRGQTEAFF.

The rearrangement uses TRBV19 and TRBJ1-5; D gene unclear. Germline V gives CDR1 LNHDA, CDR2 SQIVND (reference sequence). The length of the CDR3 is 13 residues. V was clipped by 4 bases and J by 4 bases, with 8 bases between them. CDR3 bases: TGTGCCAGTAGTAGCTCGGGAAATCAGCCCCAGCATTTT. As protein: CASSSSGNQPQHF.

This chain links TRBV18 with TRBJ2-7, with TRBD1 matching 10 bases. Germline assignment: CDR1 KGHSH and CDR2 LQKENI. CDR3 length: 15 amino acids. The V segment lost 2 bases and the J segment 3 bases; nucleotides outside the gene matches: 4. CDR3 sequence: CASSPNRDRGYEQYF. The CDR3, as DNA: TGTGCCAGCTCACCAAATCGGGACAGGGGCTACGAGCAGTACTTC. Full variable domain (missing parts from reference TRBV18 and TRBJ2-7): NAGVMQNPRHLVRRRGQEARLRCSPMKGHSHVYWYRQLPEEGLKFMVYLQKENIIDESGMPKERFSAEFPKEGPSILRIQQVVRGDSAAYFCASSPNRDRGYEQYFGPGTRLTVT.

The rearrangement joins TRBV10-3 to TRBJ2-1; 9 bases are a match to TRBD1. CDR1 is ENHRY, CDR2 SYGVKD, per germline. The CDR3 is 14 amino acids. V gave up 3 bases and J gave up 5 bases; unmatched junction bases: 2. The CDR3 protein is CAISDRTGDNEQFF. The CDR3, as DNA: TGTGCCATCAGTGACCGGACAGGGGACAATGAGCAGTTCTTC.

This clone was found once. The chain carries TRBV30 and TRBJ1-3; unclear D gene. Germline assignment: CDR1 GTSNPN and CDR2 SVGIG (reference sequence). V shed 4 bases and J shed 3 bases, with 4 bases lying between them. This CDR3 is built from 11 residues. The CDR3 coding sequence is TGTGCCTGGACTAGTGGAAACACCATATATTTT. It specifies CAWTSGNTIYF.

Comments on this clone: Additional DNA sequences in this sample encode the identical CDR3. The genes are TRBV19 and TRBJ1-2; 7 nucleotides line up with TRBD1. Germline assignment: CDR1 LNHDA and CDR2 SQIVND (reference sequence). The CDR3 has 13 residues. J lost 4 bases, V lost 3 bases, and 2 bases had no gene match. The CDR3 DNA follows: TGTGCCAGTAGTATCCGGGACAGCTATGGCTACACCTTC. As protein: CASSIRDSYGYTF.

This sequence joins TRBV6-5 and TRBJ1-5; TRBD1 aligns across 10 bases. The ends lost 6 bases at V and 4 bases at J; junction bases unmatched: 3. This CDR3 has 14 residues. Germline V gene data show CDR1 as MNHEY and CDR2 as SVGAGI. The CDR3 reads CASRRDRGNQPQHF. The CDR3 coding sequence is TGTGCCAGCAGACGGGACAGGGGTAATCAGCCCCAGCATTTT.

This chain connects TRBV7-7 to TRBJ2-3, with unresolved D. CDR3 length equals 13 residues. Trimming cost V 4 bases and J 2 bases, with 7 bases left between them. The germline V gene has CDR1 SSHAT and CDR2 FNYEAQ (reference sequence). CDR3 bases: TGTGCCAGCAGCTACGAGTACACAGATACGCAGTATTTT. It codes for CASSYEYTDTQYF. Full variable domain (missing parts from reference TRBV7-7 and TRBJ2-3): GAGVSQSPRYKVTKRGQDVTLRCDPISSHATLYWYQQALGQGPEFLTYFNYEAQPDKSGLPSDRFSAERPEGSISTLTIQRTEQRDSAMYRCASSYEYTDTQYFGPGTRLTVL.

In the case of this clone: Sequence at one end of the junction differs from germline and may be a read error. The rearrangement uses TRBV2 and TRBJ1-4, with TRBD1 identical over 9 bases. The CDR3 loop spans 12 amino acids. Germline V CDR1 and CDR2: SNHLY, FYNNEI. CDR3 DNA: TGTGCCAGCAGTTCAATAGACAGGGGGGAACGTTTT. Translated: CASSSIDRGERF.

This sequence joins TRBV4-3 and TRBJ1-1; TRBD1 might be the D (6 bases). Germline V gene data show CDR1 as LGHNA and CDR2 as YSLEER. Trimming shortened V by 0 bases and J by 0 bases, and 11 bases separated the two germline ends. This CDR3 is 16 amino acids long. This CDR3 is CASSQDPTGMNTEAFF. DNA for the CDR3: TGCGCCAGCAGCCAAGATCCGACAGGAATGAACACTGAAGCTTTCTTT.

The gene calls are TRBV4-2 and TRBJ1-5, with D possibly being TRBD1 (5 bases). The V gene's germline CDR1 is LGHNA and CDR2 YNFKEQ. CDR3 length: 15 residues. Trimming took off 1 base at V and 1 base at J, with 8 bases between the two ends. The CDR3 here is CASSQASGSNQPQHF. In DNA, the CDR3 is TGTGCCAGCAGCCAAGCATCAGGGAGCAATCAGCCCCAGCATTTT.

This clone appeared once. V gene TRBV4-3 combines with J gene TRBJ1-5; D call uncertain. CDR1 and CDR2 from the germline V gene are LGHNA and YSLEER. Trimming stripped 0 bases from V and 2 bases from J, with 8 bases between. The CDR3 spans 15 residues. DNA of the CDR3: TGCGCCAGCAGCCAAGATTTCGGAGGCAATCAGCCCCAGCATTTT. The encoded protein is CASSQDFGGNQPQHF.

CDR3 nucleotide sequence: TGTGCCAGCAGCCAAGATCTTGGGGATAGCGGGGGGGCGTACGAGCAGTACTTC. Residues: CASSQDLGDSGGAYEQYF. The genes are TRBV4-2 and TRBJ2-7; 11 bases fit TRBD2. Germline V gene lookup returns CDR1 LGHNA and CDR2 YNFKEQ. J lost 4 bases, V lost 0 bases, and 11 bases had no gene match. The CDR3 covers 18 residues.

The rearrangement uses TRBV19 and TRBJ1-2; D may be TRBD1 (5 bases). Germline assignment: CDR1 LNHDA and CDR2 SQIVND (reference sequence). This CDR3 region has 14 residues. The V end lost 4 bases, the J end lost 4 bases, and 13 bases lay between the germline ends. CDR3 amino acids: CASSTASDSYGYTF. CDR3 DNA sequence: TGTGCCAGTAGTACTGCCTCCGACAGCTATGGCTACACCTTC.